A selection of T cell receptor beta chains follows, all from one sample in a study of cytomegalovirus exposure and HLA in healthy donors. Clones were read by immunoSEQ multiplex PCR, and TCRdb kept only the in-frame ones, dropping some. This sample has around 130,000 clones, with more than 70% found just once. The sample consisted of PBMCs. The source of these receptors is a woman aged 60 to 75 in good health and CMV-seronegative. CDR3s include the opening cysteine and the closing phenylalanine or tryptophan. The D gene is left open where the match is weak. The size of a clone is reported for some rows only, either as once, few or many, or as a class for expanded clones.

D: -; V: TRBV11-2; size: -; J: TRBJ2-7; DNA: TGTGCCAGCAGCTTAACAGCGGGCATCTACGAGCAGTACTTC; CDR3: CASSLTAGIYEQYF
D: -; V: TRBV20-1; size: -; J: TRBJ2-1; DNA: TGCAGTGCTAGCCCAGGGAATGAGCAGTTCTTC; CDR3: CSASPGNEQFF
D: -; V: TRBV5-4; size: -; J: TRBJ2-3; DNA: TGTGCCAGCAGCACCCAAGCAGTGGGGGCCACAGATACGCAGTATTTT; CDR3: CASSTQAVGATDTQYF
D: -; V: TRBV2; size: -; J: TRBJ1-3; DNA: TGTGCCAGCAGTGATCAAGGAAACACCATATATTTT; CDR3: CASSDQGNTIYF
D: TRBD2; V: TRBV19; size: once; J: TRBJ2-7; DNA: TGTGCCAGTAGTATAGGCCTAGCGGGCACCTACGAGCAGTACTTC; CDR3: CASSIGLAGTYEQYF
D: TRBD1; V: TRBV10-3; size: once; J: TRBJ1-5; DNA: TGTGCCATCAGTGAGGACAGGGGGGGTAGTCAGCCCCAGCATTTT; CDR3: CAISEDRGGSQPQHF
D: -; V: TRBV18; size: -; J: TRBJ1-4; DNA: TGTGCCAGCTCACCCGACGGGGTGACTAATGAAAAACTGTTTTTT; CDR3: CASSPDGVTNEKLFF
D: -; V: TRBV4-1; size: -; J: TRBJ1-5; DNA: TGCGCCAGCAGCCAAATACCACAGGACCGCGGGGGTCAGCCCCAGCATTTT; CDR3: CASSQIPQDRGGQPQHF
D: -; V: TRBV5-1; size: -; J: TRBJ2-2; DNA: TGCGCCAGCAGCTTTAGGACAGCGAACACCGGGGAGCTGTTTTTT; CDR3: CASSFRTANTGELFF
D: -; V: TRBV4-1; size: -; J: TRBJ1-2; DNA: TGCGCCAGCAGCCATCTTTTTTCTCCAGGGGCTAACTATGGCTACACCTTC; CDR3: CASSHLFSPGANYGYTF
D: -; V: TRBV11-1; size: -; J: TRBJ2-2; DNA: TGTGCCAGCAGCTTACTCCGCGGGGCCGCCGGGGAGCTGTTTTTT; CDR3: CASSLLRGAAGELFF
D: TRBD2; V: TRBV10-2; size: -; J: TRBJ2-7; DNA: TGCGCCAGCAGTGAAGCTAGCGGGAGGTTCGAGCAGTACTTC; CDR3: CASSEASGRFEQYF
D: -; V: TRBV28; size: -; J: TRBJ2-3; DNA: TGTGCCAGCAGTTTATCCCTCCCCGCAGATACGCAGTATTTT; CDR3: CASSLSLPADTQYF
D: -; V: TRBV19; size: -; J: TRBJ1-2; DNA: TGTGCCAGTGCTAAGATCGACAGGCGGGTCGGGGGCTACACCTTC; CDR3: CASAKIDRRVGGYTF
D: TRBD1; V: TRBV2; size: once; J: TRBJ1-5; DNA: TGTGCCAGCAGTGAAGTGGGGACAGGGAGTCAGCCCCAGCATTTT; CDR3: CASSEVGTGSQPQHF
D: TRBD1; V: TRBV19; size: -; J: TRBJ1-1; DNA: TGTGCCAGTAGTAGAAGGACAGGGCCGTGGAGCACTGAAGCTTTCTTT; CDR3: CASSRRTGPWSTEAFF
D: -; V: TRBV7-8; size: -; J: TRBJ2-7; DNA: TGTGCCAGCAGCTTTAGCGTAGAGGGGGTGAACTCCTACGAGCAGTACTTC; CDR3: CASSFSVEGVNSYEQYF
D: TRBD1; V: TRBV5-1; size: -; J: TRBJ2-7; DNA: TGCGCCAGCAGCCGGGACAGGGTGTCCTACGAGCAGTACTTC; CDR3: CASSRDRVSYEQYF
D: -; V: TRBV18; size: -; J: TRBJ2-5; DNA: TGTGCCAGCTCGGGCAACAGGCAAGAGACCCAGTACTTC; CDR3: CASSGNRQETQYF
D: TRBD2; V: TRBV29-1; size: -; J: TRBJ2-3; DNA: TGCAGCGTTGAAGCCCGGGACTACAATACGCAGTATTTT; CDR3: CSVEARDYNTQYF
D: TRBD2; V: TRBV7-2; size: -; J: TRBJ2-2; DNA: TGTGCCAGCAGCAGAAGCGGGGGGCTTGCCGGGGAGCTGTTTTTT; CDR3: CASSRSGGLAGELFF
D: TRBD2; V: TRBV6-4; size: once; J: TRBJ2-1; DNA: TGTGCCAGCAGTGCCGCTAGCGGGATTAGTGGTAGCGATGAGCAGTTCTTC; CDR3: CASSAASGISGSDEQFF
D: TRBD1; V: TRBV28; size: once; J: TRBJ1-5; DNA: TGTGCCAGCAGTTTGACCCAGGGGGCCGCTTTTAATCAGCCCCAGCATTTT; CDR3: CASSLTQGAAFNQPQHF
D: TRBD1; V: TRBV2; size: -; J: TRBJ1-5; DNA: TGTGCCAGCAGGAAGGGACAGGGGGCTGGTCAGCCCCAGCATTTT; CDR3: CASRKGQGAGQPQHF
D: TRBD2; V: TRBV11-2; size: -; J: TRBJ2-7; DNA: TGTGCCAGCAGCTTAGGGGCTAGCGGGAGTAGCGAGCAGTACTTC; CDR3: CASSLGASGSSEQYF
D: -; V: TRBV5-1; size: -; J: TRBJ1-1; DNA: TGCGCCAGCAGCTTGGGGATACGGGGAAACACTGAAGCTTTCTTT; CDR3: CASSLGIRGNTEAFF